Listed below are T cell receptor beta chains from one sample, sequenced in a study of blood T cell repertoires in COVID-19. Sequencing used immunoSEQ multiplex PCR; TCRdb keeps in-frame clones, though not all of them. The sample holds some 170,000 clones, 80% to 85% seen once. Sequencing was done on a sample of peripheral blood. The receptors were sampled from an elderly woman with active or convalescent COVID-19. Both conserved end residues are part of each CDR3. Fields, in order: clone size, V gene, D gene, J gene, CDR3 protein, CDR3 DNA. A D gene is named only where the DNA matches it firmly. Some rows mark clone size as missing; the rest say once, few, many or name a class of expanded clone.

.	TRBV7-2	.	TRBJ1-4	CASSLRGDMTEKLFF	TGTGCCAGCAGCCTCCGCGGCGATATGACCGAAAAACTGTTTTTT
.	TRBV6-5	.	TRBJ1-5	CASRISFSQPQHF	TGTGCCAGCAGAATCTCATTCAGTCAGCCCCAGCATTTT
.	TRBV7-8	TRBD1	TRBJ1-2	CASSARDSYGYTF	TGTGCCAGCAGCGCCCGGGACAGCTATGGCTACACCTTC
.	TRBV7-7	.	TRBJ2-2	CASRLTDSNTGELFF	TGTGCTAGCAGACTAACAGACAGTAACACCGGGGAGCTGTTTTTT
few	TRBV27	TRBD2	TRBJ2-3	CASSLMASGFTDTQYF	TGTGCCAGCAGTTTAATGGCTAGCGGGTTCACAGATACGCAGTATTTT
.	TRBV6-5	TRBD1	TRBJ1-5	CASSYGPGGGQPQHF	TGTGCCAGCAGTTACGGACCAGGGGGCGGACAGCCCCAGCATTTT
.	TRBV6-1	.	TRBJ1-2	CASSEAYGTLADGYTF	TGTGCCAGCAGTGAAGCGTACGGGACTTTGGCGGATGGCTACACCTTC
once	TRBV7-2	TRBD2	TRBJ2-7	CASSSAAGGIYEQYF	TGTGCCAGCAGCTCCGCCGCGGGGGGCATCTACGAGCAGTACTTC
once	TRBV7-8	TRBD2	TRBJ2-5	CASSLGLAGGETQYF	TGTGCCAGCAGCTTAGGGCTAGCGGGTGGGGAGACCCAGTACTTC
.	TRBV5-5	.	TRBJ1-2	CASSFTSGPWGYTF	TGTGCCAGCAGCTTCACCAGCGGGCCATGGGGCTACACCTTC
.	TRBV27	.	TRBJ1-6	CASSLKPTRGSSYNSPLHF	TGTGCCAGCAGTTTAAAGCCGACCCGGGGGAGCTCCTATAATTCACCCCTCCACTTT
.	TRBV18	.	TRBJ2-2	CASSLRTGELFF	TGTGCCAGCTCCCTCCGGACCGGGGAGCTGTTTTTT
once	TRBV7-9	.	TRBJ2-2	CASLTGTPLNTGELFF	TGTGCCAGCTTGACGGGTACCCCTCTGAACACCGGGGAGCTGTTTTTT
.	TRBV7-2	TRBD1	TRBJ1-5	CASSPPDRGSQPQHF	TGTGCCAGCAGCCCACCCGACAGGGGAAGTCAGCCCCAGCATTTT
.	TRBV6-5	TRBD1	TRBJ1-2	CASSYSTGLSGYTF	TGTGCCAGCAGTTATTCGACAGGGTTGAGTGGCTACACCTTC
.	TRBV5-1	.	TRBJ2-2	CASSSVDGPTGELFF	TGCGCCAGCAGCTCGGTGGATGGGCCCACCGGGGAGCTGTTTTTT
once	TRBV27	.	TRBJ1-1	CASSLKEITEAFF	TGTGCCAGCAGTTTGAAGGAGATCACTGAAGCTTTCTTT
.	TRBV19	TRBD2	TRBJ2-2	CASTGLAVTGELFF	TGTGCCAGTACGGGACTAGCCGTTACCGGGGAGCTGTTTTTT
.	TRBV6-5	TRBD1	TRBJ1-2	CASSATGGYGYGYTF	TGTGCCAGCAGCGCGACAGGGGGATATGGCTATGGCTACACCTTC
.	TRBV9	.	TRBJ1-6	CASSIEQGSSPLHF	TGTGCCAGCAGCATTGAGCAGGGGAGCTCACCCCTCCACTTT
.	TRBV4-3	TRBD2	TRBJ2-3	CASSQVGGGGATDTQYF	TGCGCCAGCAGCCAAGTCGGCGGCGGGGGAGCTACAGATACGCAGTATTTT
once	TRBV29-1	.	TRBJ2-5	CSVPDTNRQETQYF	TGCAGCGTTCCTGACACCAACCGCCAAGAGACCCAGTACTTC
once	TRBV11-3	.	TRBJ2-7	CASSRGGPYEQYF	TGTGCCAGCAGCCGCGGGGGCCCCTACGAGCAGTACTTC
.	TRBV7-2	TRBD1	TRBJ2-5	CASSFSGTGKETQYF	TGTGCCAGCAGCTTTTCCGGGACAGGGAAGGAGACCCAGTACTTC
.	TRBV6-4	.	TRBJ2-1	CASSDSRGLVPYNEQFF	TGTGCCAGCAGTGACTCGAGAGGGTTAGTTCCCTACAATGAGCAGTTCTTC
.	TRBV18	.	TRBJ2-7	CASSPPTSVYEDEQYF	TGTGCCAGCTCACCACCGACTTCGGTATATGAGGACGAGCAGTACTTC
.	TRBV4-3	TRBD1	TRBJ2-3	CASSQGGQGRFTDTQYF	TGCGCCAGCAGCCAAGGGGGACAGGGGCGATTCACAGATACGCAGTATTTT
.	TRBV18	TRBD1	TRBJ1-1	CASSFLRQGAQGDTEAFF	TGTGCCAGCTCGTTCCTGCGGCAGGGGGCGCAGGGGGACACTGAAGCTTTCTTT
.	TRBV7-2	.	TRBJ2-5	CASSSTSYFGETQYF	TGTGCCAGCAGCTCCACTAGTTACTTCGGAGAGACCCAGTACTTC
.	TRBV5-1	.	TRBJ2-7	CASSLEGREQYF	TGCGCCAGCAGCTTGGAGGGGAGGGAGCAGTACTTC
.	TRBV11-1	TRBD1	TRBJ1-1	CASSSEGQRNTEAFF	TGTGCCAGCAGCTCTGAGGGACAGCGGAACACTGAAGCTTTCTTT
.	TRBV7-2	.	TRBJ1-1	CASSYQVGVANTEAFF	TGTGCCAGCAGCTACCAGGTAGGGGTCGCGAACACTGAAGCTTTCTTT
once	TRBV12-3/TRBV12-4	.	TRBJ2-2	CASTDRNTGELFF	TGTGCCAGCACCGACAGGAACACCGGGGAGCTGTTTTTT
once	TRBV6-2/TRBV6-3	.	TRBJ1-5	CASSQGSGYQPQHF	TGTGCCAGCAGCCAAGGATCCGGGTATCAGCCCCAGCATTTT
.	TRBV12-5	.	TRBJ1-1	CASGFQLNTEAFF	TGTGCTAGTGGTTTTCAGTTGAACACTGAAGCTTTCTTT
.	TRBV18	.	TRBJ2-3	CASSPQSTDTQYF	TGTGCCAGCTCACCCCAAAGCACAGATACGCAGTATTTT
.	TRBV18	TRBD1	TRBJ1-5	CASSTGESQPQHF	TGTGCCAGCTCGACAGGGGAGAGTCAGCCCCAGCATTTT
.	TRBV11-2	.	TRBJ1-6	CASSLGGTWASYNSPLHF	TGTGCCAGCAGCTTAGGGGGGACTTGGGCCTCCTATAATTCACCCCTCCACTTT
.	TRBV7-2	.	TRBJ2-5	CASSLLTAMKETQYF	TGTGCCAGCAGCTTATTGACAGCGATGAAAGAGACCCAGTACTTC
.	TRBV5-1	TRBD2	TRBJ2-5	CASSLAGGLETQYF	TGCGCCAGCAGCTTGGCGGGGGGGCTAGAGACCCAGTACTTC
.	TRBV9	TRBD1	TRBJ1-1	CASSPRQGGTEAFF	TGTGCCAGCAGCCCCAGACAGGGCGGCACTGAAGCTTTCTTT
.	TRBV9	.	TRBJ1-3	CASSPGGAGNTIYF	TGTGCCAGCAGCCCCGGCGGGGCTGGAAACACCATATATTTT
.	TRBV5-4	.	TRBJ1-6	CASSLAAGENSPLHF	TGTGCCAGCAGCTTGGCGGCAGGGGAGAATTCACCCCTCCACTTT
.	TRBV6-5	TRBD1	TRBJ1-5	CASSYAPTGGNQPQHF	TGTGCCAGCAGTTACGCCCCTACAGGGGGCAATCAGCCCCAGCATTTT
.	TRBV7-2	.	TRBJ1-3	CASSLSRYSGNTIYF	TGTGCCAGCAGCCTATCACGGTACTCTGGAAACACCATATATTTT
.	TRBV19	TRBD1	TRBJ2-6	CASSLRQGSGANVLTF	TGTGCCAGTAGTCTACGACAGGGGTCTGGGGCCAACGTCCTGACTTTC
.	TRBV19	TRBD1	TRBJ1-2	CASSIRTGAIYGYTF	TGTGCCAGTAGTATCCGGACAGGGGCCATATATGGCTACACCTTC
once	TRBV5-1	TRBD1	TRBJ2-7	CASSSGQGTYEQYF	TGCGCCAGCAGCTCAGGACAGGGTACCTACGAGCAGTACTTC
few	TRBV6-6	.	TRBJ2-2	CASSYLGELFF	TGTGCCAGCAGTTATCTCGGGGAGCTGTTTTTT
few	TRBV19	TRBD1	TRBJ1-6	CASSGQGSPLHF	TGTGCCAGTAGTGGACAGGGATCACCCCTCCACTTT
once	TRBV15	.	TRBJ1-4	CATSREGGGEKLFF	TGTGCCACCAGCAGAGAGGGGGGAGGGGAAAAACTGTTTTTT
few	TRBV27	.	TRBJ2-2	CASRGVGLEEQKLFF	TGTGCCAGCAGAGGGGTAGGGCTAGAGGAGCAAAAGCTGTTTTTT
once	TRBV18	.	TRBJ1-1	CASSPLQSRNTEAFF	TGTGCCAGCTCACCACTACAGAGCAGAAATACTGAAGCTTTCTTT
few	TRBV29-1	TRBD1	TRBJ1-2	CSAPDRGRDGGGYTF	TGCAGCGCCCCCGACAGGGGGCGGGATGGAGGTGGCTACACCTTC
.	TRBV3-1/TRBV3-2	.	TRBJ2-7	CASSQRGEQYF	TGTGCCAGCAGCCAAAGAGGGGAGCAGTACTTC
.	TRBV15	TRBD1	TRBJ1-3	CATSRDAGGFGNTIYF	TGTGCCACCAGCAGAGATGCAGGGGGCTTTGGAAACACCATATATTTT
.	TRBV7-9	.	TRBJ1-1	CASSLGALEVMNTEAFF	TGTGCCAGCAGCTTAGGAGCCCTGGAGGTGATGAACACTGAAGCTTTCTTT
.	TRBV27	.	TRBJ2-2	CASRFNAATGELFF	TGTGCCAGCAGATTTAACGCGGCCACCGGGGAGCTGTTTTTT
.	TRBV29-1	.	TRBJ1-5	CSVQGGLGQPQHF	TGCAGCGTCCAGGGTGGGTTGGGTCAGCCCCAGCATTTT
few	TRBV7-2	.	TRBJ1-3	CASSLEARGSGNTIYF	TGTGCCAGCAGCTTAGAGGCAAGGGGGTCTGGAAACACCATATATTTT